This T cell receptor (beta chain) derives from a study of T-cell reconstitution after alpha-beta-depleted transplantation in children (dated by TCRdb to the mid-2010s). With regard to the full study: T-cell immune reconstitution after TCRalphabeta/CD19-depleted allogeneic hematopoietic cell transplantation in children was quantitatively tracked in the study by means of TCR repertoire profiling.

Based on the germline V gene, the CDR1 and CDR2 sequences are SGHTA and FQGNSA. Inclusive of the bounding cysteine and phenylalanine, the CDR3 is 15 residues long. Just CDR3 DNA is preserved here, 45 bases in frame from base 1. The germline ends are 10 bases apart after V is trimmed by 5 bases and J by 0 bases. A few counts support this clonotype. It lacks a known antigen. There are no base qualities to consult, and no much larger clone falls within one base. Library preparation was by PCR. TCRdb names Illumina HiSeq 2500 as the instrument used. TCR libraries were prepared with molecular barcoding, using unique molecular identifiers to normalize TCRbeta repertoire quantification. The raw public data were reprocessed by TCRdb itself: fastp quality trimming at Q25, MiXCR clonotype calling, in-frame beta chains only. Rows matching on CDR3 protein sequence are summarized as one entry with the most common DNA and genes. The sample table shows just over 350,000 distinct CDR3 sequences, and about 14% are seen once. 3.5% to 4.5% of the sample comes from the top ten.

Sequenced here: PBMCs, sampled from the stem cell graft. This chain joins TRBV7-2 to TRBJ2-2; the D gene lacks a confident call. This receptor was obtained from a human donor who donated a stem cell graft to a child with Fanconi anemia. The nucleotide sequence reads as follows: TGTGCCAGCAGCCCCCTGGTGTCGAACACCGGGGAGCTGTTTTTT. Its protein is CASSPLVSNTGELFF.